The T cell receptor beta chain under discussion was sequenced for a study of T cells in Graves' hyperthyroidism and ophthalmopathy. Trimming at V came to 4 bases and at J to 7 bases, leaving 8 bases not matched to a gene. This CDR3 has 15 amino acids. Germline lookup yields CDR1 DFQATT and CDR2 SNEGSKA (reference sequence). Amplification targeted TCR beta CDR3 regions from RNA transcripts. An initial round of RT-PCR targeting the TCR CDR3 relied on the HTBI primer set. From the multiplex PCR reads, TCRdb called clonotypes with MiXCR, one entry per CDR3 protein. The sample holds over 700,000 distinct CDR3 sequences, about 19% seen once. In patients aged 18 to 65, hyperthyroidism was newly diagnosed, with duration under 2 months. It was uncontrolled infection, other autoimmune disease, pregnancy or lactation that excluded patients. The authors obtained PBMCs from about 9.5 ml of fresh peripheral blood.

Ten or more counts support this clonotype. The receptor's source is a woman in her forties or fifties with Graves' hyperthyroidism that later progressed to Graves' ophthalmopathy. The chain joins TRBV20-1 to TRBJ1-6, with 9 nucleotides matching TRBD1. Sequenced input: blood. The CDR3 DNA reads as TGCAGTGCTACCGGGACAGGGCTACGCAATTCACCCCTCCACTTT. The encoded protein is CSATGTGLRNSPLHF.